The rows below give T cell receptor beta chains drawn from one sample of a study of T-cell reconstitution after alpha-beta-depleted transplantation in children. Each CDR3 protein gets one entry after TCRdb re-called the PCR reads with MiXCR. Here the sample spans 120,000 or so distinct CDR3 sequences, approximately 22% being singletons. The sequencing here drew on PBMCs, mostly from graft donor cells, taken 180 days after TCRalphabeta/CD19-depleted stem cell transplant. All receptors come from a male patient between 2 and 10 years old who had a stem cell transplant for chronic granulomatous disease, so the T cells may come from the graft donor. CDR3s include the opening cysteine and the closing phenylalanine or tryptophan.

CDR3	V
CSVATGTFDTQYF	TRBV29-1
CASSLIRPSSYNEQFF	TRBV7-2
CASSLGLGRSAEAFF	TRBV5-5
CSACQYAGWDIQYF	TRBV29-1
CASSLVGAGAYNEQFF	TRBV7-2
CASSPARGSGTDTQYF	TRBV3-1
CAISDGSIAGGPIDEQYF	TRBV10-3
CASSRTGTALYYGYPF	TRBV6-1
CASSTVGTGVDTQYF	TRBV7-9
CASSFSGRSGTDTQYF	TRBV5-1
CASGPGFLGGDADTQYF	TRBV13
CASSQPGVTGELFF	TRBV4-2
CASSSGTGRNTEAFF	TRBV12-3/TRBV12-4
CASSFVGRGTDTQYF	TRBV12-3/TRBV12-4
CASSFGPGRYSNQPQHF	TRBV5-6
CATSKGQARNYGYTF	TRBV24-1
CASSLGAGARSGEQFF	TRBV12-3/TRBV12-4
CASSDTQAKNIQYF	TRBV5-1
CASIMTGTNSPLHF	TRBV12-3/TRBV12-4
CASSLATGWRDEQYF	TRBV12-3/TRBV12-4
CASSVVDSYNEQFF	TRBV9
CASSAQPGTPYEQYF	TRBV7-6
CASTRTSQETQYF	TRBV12-3/TRBV12-4
CASSSRIPFHEQFF	TRBV2
CASTKDTEAFF	TRBV12-3/TRBV12-4
CASTPSTGTPYNEQFF	TRBV12-3/TRBV12-4
CASTPGLAGEYNEQFF	TRBV10-2
CSVEDLGGVGSYNEQFF	TRBV29-1
CATYPLGGQGYTF	TRBV12-3/TRBV12-4
CASSPRGTYGYTF	TRBV12-3/TRBV12-4
CASSTQGADYGYTF	TRBV4-3
CASSLFIPSGGGYNEQFF	TRBV7-6
CASSPGLAGAVYNEQFF	TRBV5-1
CASSLAGQGLGSSYEQYF	TRBV5-1
CSAVEGYNEQFF	TRBV20-1
CASIEREYAGELFF	TRBV7-9
CSARPPDQETQYF	TRBV20-1
CASSLPPDYEQYF	TRBV12-3/TRBV12-4
CASSLRTGYGYTF	TRBV7-9
CASSLVPGGDHNEQFF	TRBV5-1
CSAGLGTGELFF	TRBV20-1
CASSPSGRISYEQYF	TRBV12-3/TRBV12-4
CSARRDSSSTDTQYF	TRBV20-1
CASSLAKGEQFF	TRBV5-1
CASSQGDPYEQYF	TRBV7-6
CATSRDRTSGNTDTQYF	TRBV15
CATQDASRPKNIQYF	TRBV10-3
CSASDRVIFSPLHF	TRBV20-1